This is a list of T cell receptor beta chains from one sample in a study of long-term antiretroviral therapy in people with HIV. The protocol was immunoSEQ multiplex PCR, while the TCRdb copy is restricted to in-frame clones and leaves out a portion. This table holds 15,000 to 20,000 clones, over 75% found once. Sequenced here: unsorted PBMCs, sampled 0.3 years after starting antiretroviral therapy. All receptors come from a man aged 18 to 30 with HIV. The CDR3 runs from the conserved cysteine through the conserved F or W. Fields, in order: J gene, D gene, clone size, V gene, CDR3 DNA, CDR3 protein. D genes are given only for firm matches. Clone size is not always given. Where it is, it says once, few, many or a class for expanded clones.

>TRBJ1-5|NA|few|TRBV6-6
TGTGCCAGCAGCGGCGTGGCCCAGCATTTT
CASSGVAQHF
>TRBJ1-1|TRBD1|NA|TRBV5-1
TGCGCCAGCAGCGCCGAGACAGGGATGAACACTGAAGCTTTCTTT
CASSAETGMNTEAFF
>TRBJ2-7|NA|few|TRBV5-8
TGTGCCAGCAGCTCCAGGAGCTCCTACGAGCAGTACTTC
CASSSRSSYEQYF
>TRBJ1-6|NA|NA|TRBV19
TGTGCCAGTAGTATCATGGGGGGCTCTGGTTCACCCCTCCACTTT
CASSIMGGSGSPLHF
>TRBJ2-5|TRBD2|NA|TRBV11-2
TGTGCCAGCAGACCCAATCCCCGGACTAGCTCCAGCCAAGAGACCCAGTACTTC
CASRPNPRTSSSQETQYF
>TRBJ2-2|TRBD1|few|TRBV28
TGTGCCAGCAGTTTCCCGGGACAGGGGGAAAGCGGGGAGCTGTTTTTT
CASSFPGQGESGELFF
>TRBJ2-7|TRBD2|NA|TRBV28
TGTGCCAGCGCGGCGGGGGGGCCCTACGAGCAGTACTTC
CASAAGGPYEQYF
>TRBJ1-2|NA|few|TRBV2
TGTGCCAGCACCTCGGATGGCAACTATGGCTACACCTTC
CASTSDGNYGYTF
>TRBJ2-5|TRBD1|NA|TRBV27
TGTGCCAGCAGTTTTTTCAACGCGCGCAGGGGGGAGACCCAGTACTTC
CASSFFNARRGETQYF
>TRBJ2-2|NA|NA|TRBV28
TGTGCAGTTAACTGGGGCGGCACGAACACCGGGGAGCTGTTTTTT
CAVNWGGTNTGELFF
>TRBJ1-1|NA|few|TRBV27
TGTGCCAGCAGTACACGACCTAACACTGAAGCTTTCTTT
CASSTRPNTEAFF
>TRBJ1-1|NA|once|TRBV5-4
TGTGCCAGCAGCTGGCACAGAAACACTGAAGCTTTCTTT
CASSWHRNTEAFF
>TRBJ1-4|NA|NA|TRBV9
TGTGCCAGCAGCGATCGGGAGGAAAAACTGTTTTTT
CASSDREEKLFF
>TRBJ1-1|NA|NA|TRBV4-2
TGTGCCAGCAGCTACGGAGGGGTGAACACTGAAGCTTTCTTT
CASSYGGVNTEAFF
>TRBJ1-5|NA|once|TRBV18
TGTGCCAGCTCACCACCTATGGGACGGAACTCCAATCAGCCCCAGCATTTT
CASSPPMGRNSNQPQHF
>TRBJ1-5|TRBD1|few|TRBV19
TGTGCCAGTACCTCCGGGACAGCGTTCAATCAGCCCCAGCATTTT
CASTSGTAFNQPQHF
>TRBJ2-2|NA|NA|TRBV28
TGTGCCGGGAGCAGGTGGGACGGCTACCCCATCACCGGGGAGCTGTTTTTT
CAGSRWDGYPITGELFF
>TRBJ2-3|NA|NA|TRBV7-3
TGTGCCAGCAGCCCCCTCCCGGCTAGCAGTACGCAGTATTTT
CASSPLPASSTQYF
>TRBJ2-2|NA|once|TRBV5-6
TGTGCCAGCAGCGGGTCGTACGCCGGGGAGCTGTTTTTT
CASSGSYAGELFF
>TRBJ2-5|NA|NA|TRBV9
TGTGCCAGCAGCCTGGACGGTGACAGTCAGACCCAGTACTTC
CASSLDGDSQTQYF
>TRBJ1-1|NA|NA|TRBV5-4
TGTGCCAGCAGCTTGGGGGAAAGGGGAACTGAAGCTTTCTTT
CASSLGERGTEAFF
>TRBJ2-5|TRBD2|NA|TRBV2
TGTGCCAGCAGTAAGCCGGGCGGGGGTAGGGAGACCCAGTACTTC
CASSKPGGGRETQYF
>TRBJ1-2|NA|few|TRBV4-1
TGCGCCAGCAGCCAAAGCGAGCTGTATGGCTACACCTTC
CASSQSELYGYTF
>TRBJ2-1|NA|NA|TRBV7-9
TGTGCCAGCAGCTTAGGGGGGGTGGTTGTTAATGAGCAGTTCTTC
CASSLGGVVVNEQFF
>TRBJ2-5|NA|NA|TRBV5-1
TGCGCCAGCAGCTTGGTAGAGGGGGAAGAGACCCAGTACTTC
CASSLVEGEETQYF
>TRBJ1-3|NA|NA|TRBV13
TGTGCCAGCAGCTTACGGGTGGCTGGAAACACCATATATTTT
CASSLRVAGNTIYF
>TRBJ2-1|NA|NA|TRBV6-5
TGTGCCAGCAGTTACTCGATGGGGGAATGGGATGAGCAGTTCTTC
CASSYSMGEWDEQFF
>TRBJ2-3|TRBD2|NA|TRBV29-1
TGCAGCGTCTTAACCCTGAGCGGGGTCAGCACAGATACGCAGTATTTT
CSVLTLSGVSTDTQYF
>TRBJ1-1|TRBD1|NA|TRBV11-2
TGTGCCAGCAGCCCGTGGGACAGGGGGGCTTTCTTT
CASSPWDRGAFF
>TRBJ1-5|TRBD1|NA|TRBV2
TGTGCCAGCCGGGACAGGGGGCTTCAGCCCCAGCATTTT
CASRDRGLQPQHF
>TRBJ1-1|TRBD1|NA|TRBV18
TGTGCCAGCTCACCAGCGGGACAGGGGTTCACTGAAGCTTTCTTT
CASSPAGQGFTEAFF
>TRBJ2-3|NA|NA|TRBV9
TGTGCCAGCAGCGTAGGCCTTGGCACAGATACGCAGTATTTT
CASSVGLGTDTQYF
>TRBJ2-3|NA|once|TRBV5-4
TGTGCCAGCAGCTTGGCCGGGGGGCGAGGGGGGACGCAGTATTTT
CASSLAGGRGGTQYF
>TRBJ2-5|NA|NA|TRBV11-2
TGTGCCAGCACTCTCCGGGGGGAGACCCAGTACTTC
CASTLRGETQYF